Below, 18 T cell receptor beta chains from the same sample are listed, as sequenced in a study of human T cells and chemical hapten exposure. TCRdb independently ran MiXCR on the RACE reads; one entry per CDR3 protein. The sample holds roughly 52,000 distinct CDR3 sequences, approximately 11% seen once. Time point defined: patch test 1, 2 weeks after DPC sensitization. Treatment defined: therapeutic diphenylcyclopropenone sensitization with weekly scalp DPC. Blood, whole and unfractionated, served as the source for total RNA extraction. Material: whole blood, obtained in connection with sensitization to the hapten diphenylcyclopropenone (DPC). These receptors were collected from a woman between 35 and 50 years old with alopecia areata. Some clones in this sample may be carry-over from other donors' samples.

In DNA form, the CDR3 reads TGTGCCAGCAGCTTAAAAGGACAGAGCTCTGGAAACACCATATATTTT. Amino acid sequence: CASSLKGQSSGNTIYF. The chain uses TRBV5-5 and TRBJ1-3, with D possibly TRBD1 on 6 matching bases. Germline loops: CDR1 SGHKS, CDR2 YYEKEE (reference sequence). Trimming left V 2 bases short and J 0 bases short, with 12 bases between. The CDR3 length is 16 residues.

This clonotype was found a few times. CDR3 protein: CASSPDKTAYGYTF. For the CDR3, the DNA is TGTGCCAGCAGTCCCGACAAGACCGCCTATGGCTACACCTTC. The chain joins TRBV2 to TRBJ1-2; D is unresolved. The CDR3 consists of 14 residues. Trimming cost V 5 bases and J 4 bases, with 14 bases left between them. Germline V gene sequence: CDR1 SNHLY, CDR2 FYNNEI.

There are many counts of this clonotype. The rearrangement links TRBV6-2 or TRBV6-3 to TRBJ1-1, with TRBD1 as a possible D gene (5 bases). From germline, CDR1 is MNHEY and CDR2 SVGEGT. The CDR3 is 15 amino acids. The V end lost 4 bases, the J end lost 5 bases, and 17 bases lay between the germline ends. The CDR3 spells CASSWSGGLRTEAFF. The CDR3 nucleotides are TGTGCCAGCAGTTGGAGCGGGGGTTTAAGGACTGAAGCTTTCTTT.

This rearrangement joins TRBV30 to TRBJ1-1; maybe TRBD1 (6 bases). V lost 8 bases and J 4 bases, leaving 11 bases between the germline ends. Germline lookup yields CDR1 GTSNPN and CDR2 SVGIG (reference sequence). CDR3 length equals 11 residues. CDR3: CAGGRGTEAFF. Written as DNA, the CDR3 is TGTGCCGGGGGCAGGGGCACTGAAGCTTTCTTT.

The CDR3 DNA is TGTGCCTGGAGCCGGGCAGGGGGCTCCCCAGATACGCAGTATTTT. Protein sequence: CAWSRAGGSPDTQYF. The chain links TRBV30 to TRBJ2-3; 8 bases agree with TRBD1. The CDR3 loop spans 15 amino acids. Germline CDR1 reads GTSNPN; CDR2 reads SVGIG (reference sequence). Trimming removed 3 bases from V and 4 bases from J; junction bases left unmatched: 9.

This clonotype was recorded many times. The gene calls are TRBV6-2 or TRBV6-3 and TRBJ2-1; perhaps TRBD1 as D (5 bases). This CDR3 region has 15 residues. Germline assignment: CDR1 MNHEY and CDR2 SVGEGT. The ends were cut back, 2 bases at V and 2 bases at J, with 10 bases in the middle. The CDR3 protein is CASSYPLGAYNEQFF. In nucleotides, the CDR3 is TGTGCCAGCAGTTACCCGCTAGGGGCCTACAATGAGCAGTTCTTC.

This clonotype occurred many times. J is TRBJ2-1 and V is TRBV7-8, with 8 bases identical to TRBD2. The V and J ends lost 6 bases and 5 bases, in that order; junction bases with no gene match: 9. Germline lookup yields CDR1 SGHVS and CDR2 FQNEAQ. CDR3 length: 15 amino acids. The CDR3 here is CASSWVERGHNEQFF. The CDR3 bases are TGTGCCAGCAGTTGGGTCGAGCGGGGGCACAATGAGCAGTTCTTC.

The table lists this clonotype with many counts. The chain employs TRBV18 and TRBJ2-7; D remains unclear. The germline V gene encodes CDR1 KGHSH and CDR2 LQKENI. V lost 2 bases to trimming and J lost 4 bases, with 9 bases between them. This CDR3 spans 13 amino acids. The CDR3 region is CASSPSTGYEQYF. The DNA of the CDR3 is TGTGCCAGCTCACCATCGACCGGTTACGAGCAGTACTTC.

V gene TRBV18 combines with J gene TRBJ2-2; D might be TRBD2 (6 bases). The CDR3 runs to 17 residues. V dropped 3 bases and J dropped 6 bases, with 20 bases sitting between them. Germline V CDR1 and CDR2: KGHSH, LQKENI. Here the CDR3 reads CASSPSHRGKGPGELFF. The CDR3 DNA reads TGTGCCAGCTCACCCTCTCATCGGGGGAAGGGGCCCGGGGAGCTGTTTTTT. The full variable domain, completed using reference TRBV18 and TRBJ2-2, is NAGVMQNPRHLVRRRGQEARLRCSPMKGHSHVYWYRQLPEEGLKFMVYLQKENIIDESGMPKERFSAEFPKEGPSILRIQQVVRGDSAAYFCASSPSHRGKGPGELFFGEGSRLTVL.

The genes are TRBV12-3 or TRBV12-4 and TRBJ2-4; D not certain. The CDR3 is 13 amino acids. V shed 7 bases and J shed 0 bases, with 7 bases lying between them. The CDR3 is CASTAVAKNIQYF. In DNA, the CDR3 is TGTGCCAGCACCGCAGTAGCCAAAAACATTCAGTACTTC.

This clonotype was picked up many times. The chain employs TRBV14 and TRBJ2-3; unclear D gene. The CDR3 is 14 residues long. Germline V gene sequence: CDR1 SGHDN, CDR2 FVKESK. Trimming shortened V by 6 bases and J by 1 base, and 11 bases separated the two germline ends. CDR3 loop: CASSPGTGTDTQYF. In DNA form, the CDR3 reads TGTGCCAGCAGTCCTGGAACAGGCACAGATACGCAGTATTTT.

The chain links TRBV5-1 to TRBJ2-5; 11 bases are a match to TRBD1. CDR1 and CDR2 (germline): SGHRS, YFSETQ. V dropped 0 bases and J dropped 2; count of bases not matched to a gene: 3. The CDR3 has 16 amino acids. CDR3 nucleotide sequence: TGCGCCAGCAGCTTGGAGGGGACAGGGGGACAAGAGACCCAGTACTTC. Its translation is CASSLEGTGGQETQYF.

This clonotype was seen more than once but under ten times. The V and J genes are TRBV29-1 and TRBJ1-5, with a possible D match to TRBD1 (5 bases). This CDR3 is 14 amino acids long. The germline CDR1 and CDR2 sequences are SQVTM and ANQGSEA. Between the trimmed V and J ends, which lost 4 bases and 3 bases, there was a span of 13 bases. The CDR3 sequence: CSVVPTGFNQPQHF. The DNA for the CDR3 is TGCAGCGTTGTCCCTACAGGCTTCAATCAGCCCCAGCATTTT. Full variable domain (missing parts from reference TRBV29-1 and TRBJ1-5): SAVISQKPSRDICQRGTSLTIQCQVDSQVTMMFWYRQQPGQSLTLIATANQGSEATYESGFVIDKFPISRPNLTFSTLTVSNMSPEDSSIYLCSVVPTGFNQPQHFGDGTRLSIL.

Ten or more counts support this clonotype. The genes are TRBV5-1 and TRBJ2-3; 9 nucleotides agree with TRBD1. Trimming cost V 0 bases and J 1 base; bases outside gene matches: 0. CDR3 length: 15 amino acids. Germline CDR1 reads SGHRS; CDR2 reads YFSETQ. The DNA of the CDR3 is TGCGCCAGCAGCTTGGGGACAGGGGGCACAGATACGCAGTATTTT. Translated, it gives CASSLGTGGTDTQYF.

This clonotype has at least ten counts. The chain has TRBV15 and TRBJ2-7; the D gene could be TRBD1 or TRBD2 (5 bases each). The CDR3 runs to 13 residues. The germline V gene has CDR1 LNHNV and CDR2 YYDKDF (reference sequence). The V end lost 2 bases, the J end lost 5 bases, and 10 bases lay between the germline ends. The CDR3 here is CATSRNSGHEQYF. The DNA of the CDR3 is TGTGCCACCAGCAGAAATTCGGGACACGAGCAGTACTTC.

This clonotype was counted between two and nine times. This chain connects TRBV12-3 or TRBV12-4 to TRBJ2-3; D not certain. V was pared by 6 bases and J by 6 bases, with 19 bases between. The CDR3 is 15 amino acids. As DNA, the CDR3 is TGTGCCAGCAGCTCCCCTGAGGCGGACGTGGATACGCAGTATTTT. It translates to CASSSPEADVDTQYF.

J is TRBJ2-2 and V is TRBV12-3 or TRBV12-4, with D possibly matching TRBD2 (7 bases). V was shortened by 6 bases and J by 6 bases, with 14 bases between the two germline ends. The CDR3 length is 14 residues. The CDR3 region is CASRGGASPGELFF. CDR3 bases: TGTGCCAGCAGGGGGGGGGCTTCCCCCGGGGAGCTGTTTTTT.

This clonotype has ten or more counts. The genes are TRBV30 and TRBJ2-5, with D tentatively TRBD2 (6 bases). Germline loops: CDR1 GTSNPN, CDR2 SVGIG (reference sequence). V was clipped by 4 bases and J by 2 bases, with 17 bases between them. The CDR3 is 15 amino acids. CDR3 residues: CAWKARRGWQETQYF. CDR3 nucleotides: TGTGCCTGGAAAGCTAGGCGGGGTTGGCAAGAGACCCAGTACTTC.